Below, one T cell receptor (beta chain) is given with its context. The junction does not match germline at one end; this may be a read error. PCR involved 60 Vbeta and 13 Jbeta primers. Sequencing was performed with immunoSEQ multiplex PCR; in TCRdb, only in-frame clones are kept and a portion is missing. The sample has some 130,000 clones; over 60% are singletons. The data stem from a study of cytomegalovirus exposure and HLA in healthy donors. Sequencing was performed on PBMCs. The origin of this receptor is a male donor in good health and CMV-seropositive.

This CDR3 reads CASGLTPRIQPQHF. In DNA form, the CDR3 reads TGTGCCAGCGGTTTAACTCCTCGAATACAGCCCCAGCATTTT. The chain combines TRBV28 with TRBJ1-5; D call uncertain. The CDR3 contains 14 residues. CDR1 is MDHEN and CDR2 is SYDVKM in the germline V gene.